The clone carrying this T cell receptor beta chain was observed at least ten times. Antigen specificity is unknown. This entry is derived from a study of blood T cells in healthy people across ages. Findings of the study overall: Using unsorted PBMCs precluded a conclusive naive versus antigen-experienced comparison. Older age went with lower TCR beta diversity per million T cells, in a roughly linear way.

V dropped 1 base and J dropped 3; count of bases not matched to a gene: 8. Germline assignment: CDR1 MGHDK and CDR2 SYGVNS. This CDR3 comprises 17 residues. Next came a second PCR, run for about 7 to 12 cycles, which used a sample-barcoded 5' primer along with a J-beta primer mix. Every molecule of cDNA carried a tag from a template-switch adaptor with 12 random nucleotides. TCRdb fed the 5' RACE reads into MiXCR, producing one record per CDR3 protein. Of just under 900,000 distinct CDR3 sequences listed, about 30% are singletons. Sequences were obtained from blood. The clonotype originates from a woman aged 80 or older in good health. The gene calls are TRBV25-1 and TRBJ2-3; 9 bases are shared with TRBD2. This CDR3 is CASSEFGSGGRTDTQYF. CDR3 nucleotide sequence: TGTGCCAGCAGTGAATTCGGTAGCGGGGGCAGGACAGATACGCAGTATTTT.